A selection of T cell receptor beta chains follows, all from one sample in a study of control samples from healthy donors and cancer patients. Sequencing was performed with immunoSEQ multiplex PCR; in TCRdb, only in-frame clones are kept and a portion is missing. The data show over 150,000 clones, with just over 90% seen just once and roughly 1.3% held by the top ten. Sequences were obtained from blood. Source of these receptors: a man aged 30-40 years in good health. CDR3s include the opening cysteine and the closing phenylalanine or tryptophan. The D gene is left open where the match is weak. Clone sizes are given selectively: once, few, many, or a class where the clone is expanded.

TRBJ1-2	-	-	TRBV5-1	CASNRVGTNYGYTF	TGCGCCAGCAACCGTGTGGGCACTAACTATGGCTACACCTTC
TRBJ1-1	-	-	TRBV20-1	CSGAYGTEAFF	TGCAGTGGGGCCTACGGGACTGAAGCTTTCTTT
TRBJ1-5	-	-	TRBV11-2	CASSPGVVGNQPQHF	TGTGCCAGCAGCCCAGGGGTAGTGGGCAATCAGCCCCAGCATTTT
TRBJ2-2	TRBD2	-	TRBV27	CASSLFGGANTGELFF	TGTGCCAGCAGTTTATTCGGGGGGGCGAACACCGGGGAGCTGTTTTTT
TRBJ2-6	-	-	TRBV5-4	CASSLGRDSGANVLTF	TGTGCCAGCAGCTTGGGCCGGGACTCTGGGGCCAACGTCCTGACTTTC
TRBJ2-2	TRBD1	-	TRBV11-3	CASSAGQGPGELFF	TGTGCCAGCAGCGCAGGACAGGGCCCCGGGGAACTGTTTTTT
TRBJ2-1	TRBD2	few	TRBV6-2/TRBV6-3	CASSPTSGGRGNEQFF	TGTGCCAGCAGTCCCACCTCGGGGGGGCGGGGTAATGAGCAGTTCTTC
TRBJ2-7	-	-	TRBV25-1	CASSDGLSHYEQYF	TGTGCCAGCAGTGACGGACTCTCTCACTACGAGCAGTACTTC
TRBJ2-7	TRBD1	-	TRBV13	CASSLRDRGRYEQYF	TGTGCCAGCAGCTTAAGGGACAGGGGGCGCTACGAGCAGTACTTC
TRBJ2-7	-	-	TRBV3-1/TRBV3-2	CASSQDLGVEQYF	TGTGCCAGCAGCCAAGATTTAGGAGTCGAGCAGTACTTC
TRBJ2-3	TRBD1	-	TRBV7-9	CASSLTGGSDTQYF	TGTGCCAGCAGCTTAACAGGGGGGTCAGATACGCAGTATTTT
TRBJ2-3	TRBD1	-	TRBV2	CASTRRRQGGTDTQYF	TGTGCCAGCACTCGAAGACGACAGGGAGGCACAGATACGCAGTATTTT
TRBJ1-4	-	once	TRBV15	CATSRAGSGEKLFF	TGTGCCACCAGCAGAGCAGGGAGTGGAGAAAAACTGTTTTTT
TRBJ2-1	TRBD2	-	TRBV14	CASSARLAGGNEQFF	TGTGCCAGCAGCGCTCGACTAGCGGGAGGCAATGAGCAGTTCTTC
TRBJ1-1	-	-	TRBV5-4	CASSLGGGSRNTEAFF	TGTGCCAGCAGCTTGGGGGGGGGAAGTCGGAACACTGAAGCTTTCTTT
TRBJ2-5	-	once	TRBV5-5	CASSLGQNQETQYF	TGTGCCAGCAGCTTAGGGCAGAACCAAGAGACCCAGTACTTC
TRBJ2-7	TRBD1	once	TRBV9	CASSEGQGYEQYF	TGTGCCAGCAGCGAGGGACAGGGTTACGAGCAGTACTTC
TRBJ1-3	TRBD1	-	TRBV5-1	CASSWGQGRNTIYF	TGCGCCAGCAGCTGGGGACAGGGGCGAAACACCATATATTTT